The 32 T cell receptor beta chains below were found in one sample sequenced in a study of immune heterogeneity within non-small cell lung tumors. Template material comprised bulk tumor genomic DNA at about 610 ng per sample. Collection of several biopsies per primary tumor, spaced far apart, took place during surgery. With untreated, newly diagnosed non-small cell lung cancer, the patients went on to undergo curative surgery. TCR beta CDR3 amplification used multiplex PCR with 32 V and 13 J primers. TCRdb recomputed calls from the multiplex PCR reads with MiXCR, one row per CDR3 protein. The sample lists around 1,500 distinct CDR3 sequences; approximately 34% were seen once. The sequencing sample was made of lung tumor tissue. The receptors were sampled from a man aged 55-75 years with non-small cell lung cancer.

This sequence joins TRBV20-1 and TRBJ2-2, with D unclear. Germline V gives CDR1 DFQATT, CDR2 SNEGSKA (reference sequence). The CDR3 covers 12 residues. The germline V and J ends were trimmed by 3 bases and 4 bases, with 6 bases remaining between them. CDR3 nucleotides: TGCAGTGCTAGCCGGGTCACCGGGGAGCTGTTTTTT. Residues: CSASRVTGELFF.

Within the sample, this clonotype is medium-sized. V usage is TRBV30 and J usage is TRBJ2-6; D uncertain. CDR1 and CDR2 (germline): GTSNPN, SVGIG (reference sequence). Trimming took 0 bases from V and 3 from J, leaving 12 bases between them. The length of the CDR3 is 16 residues. The CDR3 region is CAWSVKGSFGANVLTF. The CDR3 nucleotides are TGTGCCTGGAGTGTGAAGGGTTCGTTTGGGGCCAACGTCCTGACTTTC.

About this clonotype: A much bigger clone sits one base away, suggesting this may be a read error. This sequence joins TRBV19 and TRBJ2-3; D perhaps matches TRBD2 (5 bases). This CDR3 spans 14 amino acids. Germline assignment: CDR1 LNHDA and CDR2 SQIVND (reference sequence). V was clipped by 9 bases and J by 4 bases, with 17 bases between them. The DNA of the CDR3 is TGTGCCAGCACTGAGGGCGCCTCTTCAGATACGCAGTATTTT. It specifies CASTEGASSDTQYF.

By share, this clonotype ranks as medium-sized. The J gene is TRBJ2-5, the V gene TRBV24-1, with TRBD1 matching 7 bases. Germline V gene sequence: CDR1 KGHDR, CDR2 SFDVKD. CDR3 length: 17 amino acids. The V segment lost 4 bases and the J segment 1 base; nucleotides outside the gene matches: 11. CDR3 sequence (DNA): TGTGCCACCAGTGACCATAGGGACAGCCATATCCAAGAGACCCAGTACTTC. It is translated as CATSDHRDSHIQETQYF.

As regards this clonotype: Here the CDR3 omits its conserved ending phenylalanine or tryptophan, so a read error is the likely source. CDR3 DNA sequence: TGTGCCAGCAGCTTACGTACAATGGGCTCTGGGGCCAACGTCCTGACTTAC. Its protein product is CASSLRTMGSGANVLTY. The rearrangement joins TRBV13 to TRBJ2-6; unclear D gene. The CDR3 length is 17 residues. Germline V lookup: CDR1 PRHDT, CDR2 FYEKMQ (reference sequence). V shed 2 bases and J shed 0 bases, with 11 bases lying between them.

By frequency in the sample, this clonotype is large. The rearrangement uses TRBV7-3 and TRBJ2-1; tentative D call: TRBD2 (6 bases). Trimming left V 0 bases short and J 7 bases short, with 16 bases between. Germline V gene lookup returns CDR1 SGHTA and CDR2 FQGTGA. This CDR3 region has 16 residues. The CDR3 nucleotides are TGTGCCAGCAGCTTAACCCGGGGAGGTGTGAGGAATGAGCAGTTCTTC. Protein sequence: CASSLTRGGVRNEQFF.

This clonotype was seen only a few times. The chain uses TRBV7-9 and TRBJ2-7; 7 bases agree with TRBD1. From germline, CDR1 is SEHNR and CDR2 FQNEAQ (reference sequence). V trimming: 5 bases; J trimming: 2 bases; junction bases outside the gene matches: 9. The CDR3 runs 15 residues. CDR3 in DNA: TGTGCCAGCAGCCCCGAAGGGGGCCGTACCTACGAGCAGTACTTC. Translation gives CASSPEGGRTYEQYF. The full variable domain, its missing parts supplied by reference TRBV7-9 and TRBJ2-7, is DTGVSQNPRHKITKRGQNVTFRCDPISEHNRLYWYRQTLGQGPEFLTYFQNEAQLEKSRLLSDRFSAERPKGSFSTLEIQRTEQGDSAMYLCASSPEGGRTYEQYFGPGTRLTVT.

A single count supports this clonotype. A much larger clone differs by one base, so this may be a read error. This chain joins TRBV19 and TRBJ2-2; D is perhaps TRBD2 (6 bases). Germline values: CDR1 LNHDA, CDR2 SQIVND (reference sequence). The CDR3 has 15 residues. The CDR3 region is CASNPLGGGGGELLF. The DNA of the CDR3 is TGTGCCAGTAACCCCCTGGGGGGTGGAGGCGGGGAGCTGTTGTTT.

In its sample, this clonotype is medium-sized. The V gene is TRBV19, the J gene TRBJ2-1; D unresolved. Per the germline V gene, CDR1 is LNHDA and CDR2 is SQIVND (reference sequence). V was cut by 2 bases and J by 8 bases, with 16 bases left in between. The CDR3 totals 15 residues. The CDR3 region is CASSINTGTTYEQFF. The CDR3 nucleotides are TGTGCCAGTAGTATAAATACCGGCACTACCTATGAGCAGTTCTTC.

The chain couples TRBV6-2 or TRBV6-3 to TRBJ2-2, with D perhaps TRBD2 (6 bases). CDR3 length: 13 amino acids. V lost 5 bases, J lost 4 bases, and 8 bases lay in between. Germline-derived CDR1 and CDR2 are MNHEY and SVGEGT. The CDR3 protein is CASSGTLTGELFF. The CDR3 DNA sequence: TGTGCCAGCAGTGGGACTCTCACCGGGGAGCTGTTTTTT.

The genes are TRBV6-2 or TRBV6-3 and TRBJ1-1; maybe TRBD1 (5 bases). CDR1 is MNHEY, CDR2 SVGEGT, per germline. V gave up 8 bases and J gave up 1 base, with 17 bases separating them. CDR3 length equals 15 residues. The chain's CDR3 is CASLTSGQQNTEAFF. The CDR3 DNA follows: TGTGCCAGCCTCACATCAGGGCAGCAGAACACTGAAGCTTTCTTT.

The gene calls are TRBV6-1 and TRBJ1-5; no reliable D call. This CDR3 spans 14 amino acids. Trimming pared 1 base from V and 8 bases from J, leaving 12 bases between. CDR1 and CDR2 (germline): MNHNS, SASEGT. CDR3 residues: CASSEGTPIEPQHF. In DNA, the CDR3 is TGTGCCAGCAGTGAAGGTACACCCATAGAGCCCCAGCATTTT.

This clonotype is labeled as medium-sized. The chain couples TRBV19 to TRBJ1-4; 9 bases map to TRBD1. This CDR3 region has 16 residues. Germline V gives CDR1 LNHDA, CDR2 SQIVND (reference sequence). The junction had 1 base not matched to a gene; V was cut back by 2 bases and J by 0 bases. CDR3: CASSITGGATNEKLFF. The CDR3 nucleotides read TGTGCCAGTAGTATAACAGGGGGCGCAACTAATGAAAAACTGTTTTTT.

In this sample, this clonotype is large. The rearrangement links TRBV12-3 or TRBV12-4 to TRBJ1-2; TRBD1 agrees at 8 bases. V trimming: 6 bases; J trimming: 11 bases; junction bases outside the gene matches: 14. The CDR3 covers 14 residues. The CDR3 sequence: CASRPLGQGKGYTF. DNA for the CDR3: TGTGCCAGCAGACCACTTGGACAGGGCAAGGGTTACACCTTC.

Sample share makes this clonotype medium-sized. V and J are TRBV12-5 and TRBJ2-2, with D tentatively TRBD1 (6 bases). Trimming pared 1 base from V and 9 bases from J, leaving 9 bases between. Germline CDR1 is LGHNT and CDR2 is FRNRAP. CDR3 length equals 13 residues. The CDR3 region is CASGLGTGRELFF. The CDR3 DNA is TGTGCTAGTGGTTTGGGCACAGGGAGGGAGCTGTTTTTT.

Notes on this clonotype: This may arise from a read error, as a much more abundant clone is one base away. The chain combines TRBV7-2 with TRBJ1-2; 9 bases match TRBD1. This CDR3 is built from 15 residues. Germline V CDR1 and CDR2: SGHTA, FQGNSA. The CDR3 nucleotides are TGTTCCAGCAGCTTAGATGACAGGGGGTTCTCTGGCTACACCTTC. This sequence encodes CSSSLDDRGFSGYTF.

This clonotype appeared once. The genes are TRBV5-6 and TRBJ2-1; D is undetermined. CDR3 length equals 13 residues. Germline CDR1 and CDR2: SGHDT and YYEEEE. Trimming took 5 bases from V and 4 from J, leaving 10 bases between them. The chain's CDR3 is CASRSQLYNEQFF. CDR3 DNA sequence: TGTGCCAGCAGGTCACAGTTGTACAATGAGCAGTTCTTC.

This chain links TRBV20-1 with TRBJ2-1, with no clear D. Trimming shortened V by 6 bases and J by 6 bases, and 18 bases separated the two germline ends. The CDR3 length is 14 residues. Germline V gene sequence: CDR1 DFQATT, CDR2 SNEGSKA (reference sequence). The CDR3 protein is CSAKHRRNFNEQFF. The DNA of the CDR3 is TGCAGTGCGAAACACCGGCGGAACTTCAATGAGCAGTTCTTC.

By share of the sample, this clonotype is large. The CDR3: CASSLVASGRPPYEQYF. CDR3 nucleotide sequence: TGTGCCAGCAGCTTAGTCGCTAGCGGGAGGCCACCCTACGAGCAGTACTTC. The J gene is TRBJ2-7, the V gene TRBV11-2; TRBD2 aligns across 11 bases. The CDR3 sequence is 17 residues long. Trimming took 1 base from V and 2 from J; bases not matched to a gene: 7. CDR1 SGHAT and CDR2 FQNNGV come from the germline V gene. The full variable domain, in which reference TRBV11-2 and TRBJ2-7 provide the parts outside the CDR3, is EAGVAQSPRYKIIEKRQSVAFWCNPISGHATLYWYQQILGQGPKLLIQFQNNGVVDDSQLPKDRFSAERLKGVDSTLKIQPAKLEDSAVYLCASSLVASGRPPYEQYFGPGTRLTVT.

This clonotype ranks as large (0.1 to 1%). The V gene is TRBV27, the J gene TRBJ2-5; TRBD2 is a possible D gene (6 bases). Trimming left V 8 bases short and J 2 bases short, with 15 bases between. The CDR3 runs to 14 residues. The V gene's germline CDR1 is MNHEY and CDR2 SMNVEV (reference sequence). CDR3 coding DNA: TGTGCCAGCTCGGGTTTAGCGGAACAAGAGACCCAGTACTTC. Protein sequence: CASSGLAEQETQYF.

This clonotype is judged large. The chain combines TRBV20-1 with TRBJ2-1, with a possible D match to TRBD2 (5 bases). The germline gives CDR1 DFQATT, CDR2 SNEGSKA (reference sequence). The CDR3 runs to 15 residues. V was trimmed by 6 bases and J by 0 bases, leaving 15 bases between them. CDR3 loop: CSAQGSGSSYNEQFF. The CDR3 nucleotides read TGCAGTGCCCAAGGAAGCGGTAGCTCCTACAATGAGCAGTTCTTC.

By its share, this clonotype is medium-sized. The CDR3 nucleotides are TGTGCCAGCAGTTTGTGGAGGGGGCAACGGCCCAGGAACGAGCAGTACTTC. Protein product: CASSLWRGQRPRNEQYF. The chain couples TRBV28 to TRBJ2-7; maybe TRBD1 (7 bases). The germline V gene has CDR1 MDHEN and CDR2 SYDVKM. The CDR3 extends over 17 amino acids. Deletions cut 3 bases from V and 5 bases from J, with 23 bases between. The whole variable domain, filled in from reference TRBV28 and TRBJ2-7, reads DVKVTQSSRYLVKRTGEKVFLECVQDMDHENMFWYRQDPGLGLRLIYFSYDVKMKEKGDIPEGYSVSREKKERFSLILESASTNQTSMYLCASSLWRGQRPRNEQYFGPGTRLTVT.

This clonotype qualifies as large (0.1 to 1%). This chain uses TRBV20-1 with TRBJ2-1; TRBD1 agrees at 7 bases. Germline-derived CDR1 and CDR2 are DFQATT and SNEGSKA (reference sequence). The CDR3 covers 15 residues. The ends lost 1 base at V and 5 bases at J; junction bases unmatched: 8. This chain's CDR3 is CSARAPRTGNNEQFF. Written as DNA, the CDR3 is TGCAGTGCTAGAGCGCCCCGGACAGGAAACAATGAGCAGTTCTTC.

This clonotype counts as large. This rearrangement joins TRBV6-1 to TRBJ2-3; D tentatively reads TRBD1 or TRBD2 (5 bases each). From germline, CDR1 is MNHNS and CDR2 SASEGT. The length of the CDR3 is 15 residues. V gave up 11 bases and J gave up 0 bases, with 18 bases separating them. The CDR3 coding sequence is TGTGCCCCCCAACCCGGGGCGACTAGCACAGATACGCAGTATTTT. Translation: CAPQPGATSTDTQYF.

The chain combines TRBV19 with TRBJ2-5; 7 positions match TRBD1. The germline CDR1 and CDR2 sequences are LNHDA and SQIVND (reference sequence). The junction had 1 base not matched to a gene; V was cut back by 2 bases and J by 4 bases. The CDR3 runs to 13 residues. The CDR3 DNA sequence: TGTGCCAGTAGTATAAGGGGGCGAGAGACCCAGTACTTC. Translated: CASSIRGRETQYF.

The table lists this clonotype with a few counts. This rearrangement joins TRBV24-1 to TRBJ2-5; tentative D call: TRBD2 (6 bases). CDR1 is KGHDR and CDR2 is SFDVKD in the germline V gene. V dropped 0 bases and J dropped 5 bases, with 12 bases sitting between them. The CDR3 totals 15 residues. The CDR3 spells CATSDLASASETQYF. DNA of the CDR3: TGTGCCACCAGTGATTTGGCTAGCGCGAGCGAGACCCAGTACTTC.

This clonotype appeared a few times. The CDR3 DNA reads as TGTGCCAGCAGCTTACGTACAATGGGCTCTGGGGCCAACGTCCTGACTTTC. This sequence encodes CASSLRTMGSGANVLTF. This chain connects TRBV13 to TRBJ2-6; unclear D gene. Deletions cut 2 bases from V and 0 bases from J, with 11 bases between. This CDR3 is built from 17 residues. The germline V gene encodes CDR1 PRHDT and CDR2 FYEKMQ (reference sequence).

This clonotype is labeled medium-sized (0.01 to 0.1%). The chain carries TRBV19 and TRBJ2-7; maybe TRBD2 (6 bases). Trimming removed 2 bases from V and 3 bases from J, with 14 bases in between. The CDR3 runs 15 residues. Germline assignment: CDR1 LNHDA and CDR2 SQIVND (reference sequence). The CDR3 region is CASSILSGVGYEQYF. Here the CDR3 DNA reads TGTGCCAGTAGTATATTATCGGGGGTTGGCTACGAGCAGTACTTC.

The rearrangement uses TRBV19 and TRBJ2-1; 9 positions agree with TRBD1. Germline V gene lookup returns CDR1 LNHDA and CDR2 SQIVND (reference sequence). Trimming at V came to 2 bases and at J to 7 bases, leaving 9 bases not matched to a gene. The CDR3 is made up of 16 amino acids. CDR3 residues: CASSIKRTGDGNEQFF. The CDR3 DNA reads TGTGCCAGTAGTATAAAACGGACAGGGGACGGGAATGAGCAGTTCTTC. Variable domain in full (rest from reference TRBV19 and TRBJ2-1): DGGITQSPKYLFRKEGQNVTLSCEQNLNHDAMYWYRQDPGQGLRLIYYSQIVNDFQKGDIAEGYSVSREKKESFPLTVTSAQKNPTAFYLCASSIKRTGDGNEQFFGPGTRLTVL.

The J gene is TRBJ2-2, the V gene TRBV28; D is unresolved. Per the germline V gene, CDR1 is MDHEN and CDR2 is SYDVKM. This CDR3 is built from 13 residues. Trimming cost V 5 bases and J 8 bases, with 12 bases left between them. CDR3 sequence: CASSPLFTGELFF. The CDR3 region has the DNA TGTGCCAGCAGTCCGTTGTTCACGGGGGAGCTGTTTTTT.

The chain joins TRBV5-1 to TRBJ2-1; possibly TRBD2 for D (6 bases). Germline values: CDR1 SGHRS, CDR2 YFSETQ. The V gene lost 7 bases and the J gene lost 0 bases, with 14 bases spanning the gap. This CDR3 is 15 amino acids long. CDR3 sequence reads: CASAPRGYSYNEQFF. DNA for the CDR3: TGCGCCAGCGCCCCCCGGGGGTACTCCTACAATGAGCAGTTCTTC.

This chain uses TRBV2 with TRBJ2-2, with 10 bases identical to TRBD2. V lost 5 bases to trimming and J lost 6 bases; unmatched junction nucleotides: 3. The CDR3 covers 14 residues. Germline V lookup: CDR1 SNHLY, CDR2 FYNNEI. CDR3 coding DNA: TGTGCCAGCAGTCCGGGACTAGCGTCCGGGGAGCTGTTTTTT. It translates to CASSPGLASGELFF.